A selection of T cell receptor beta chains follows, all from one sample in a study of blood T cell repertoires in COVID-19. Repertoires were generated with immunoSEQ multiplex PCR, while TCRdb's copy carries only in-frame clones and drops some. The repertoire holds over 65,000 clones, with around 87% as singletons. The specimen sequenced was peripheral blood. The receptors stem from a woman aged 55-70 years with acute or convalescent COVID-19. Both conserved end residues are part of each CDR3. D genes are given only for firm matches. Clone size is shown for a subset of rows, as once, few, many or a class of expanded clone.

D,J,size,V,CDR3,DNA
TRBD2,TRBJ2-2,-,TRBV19,CASSIESGGTTGELFF,TGTGCCAGTAGTATAGAAAGCGGGGGCACCACCGGGGAGCTGTTTTTT
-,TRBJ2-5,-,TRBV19,CASSVSGETQYF,TGTGCCAGTAGTGTGTCCGGGGAGACCCAGTACTTC
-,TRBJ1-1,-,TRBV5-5,CASSFGGLGTEAFF,TGTGCCAGCAGCTTTGGAGGGCTCGGCACTGAAGCTTTCTTT
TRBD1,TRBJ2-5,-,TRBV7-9,CASSLAAGGAETQYF,TGTGCCAGCAGCTTAGCCGCAGGGGGCGCGGAGACCCAGTACTTC
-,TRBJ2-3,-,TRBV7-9,CASSFNTQYF,TGTGCCAGCAGCTTTAATACGCAGTATTTT
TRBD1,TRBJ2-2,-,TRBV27,CASSLTGRGYGTGELFF,TGTGCCAGCAGTTTAACGGGCAGGGGGTATGGCACCGGGGAGCTGTTTTTT
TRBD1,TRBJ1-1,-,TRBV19,CASTRTGETEAFF,TGTGCCAGTACCCGGACAGGGGAGACTGAAGCTTTCTTT
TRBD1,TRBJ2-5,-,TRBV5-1,CASSLEGQGAGETQYF,TGCGCCAGCAGCTTGGAGGGACAGGGGGCCGGAGAGACCCAGTACTTC
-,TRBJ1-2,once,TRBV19,CATKARGVFDYGYTF,TGTGCTACAAAGGCTCGAGGAGTGTTCGACTATGGCTACACCTTC
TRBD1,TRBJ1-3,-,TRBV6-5,CASSYEGASGNTIYF,TGTGCCAGCAGTTACGAGGGGGCTTCTGGAAACACCATATATTTT
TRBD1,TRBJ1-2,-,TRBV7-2,CASSFGTGINYGYTF,TGTGCCAGCAGCTTCGGGACAGGGATTAACTATGGCTACACCTTC
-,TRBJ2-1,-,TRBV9,CASSDDTGFLNEQFF,TGTGCCAGCAGTGACGACACAGGGTTCCTCAATGAGCAGTTCTTC
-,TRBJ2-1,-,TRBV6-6,CASSPSYNEQFF,TGTGCCAGCAGCCCGTCCTACAATGAGCAGTTCTTC
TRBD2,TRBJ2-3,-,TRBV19,CASNPGLAGGPDTQYF,TGTGCCAGTAACCCGGGACTAGCGGGGGGGCCGGATACGCAGTATTTT
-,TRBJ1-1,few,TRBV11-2,CASSRGVNTEAFF,TGTGCCAGCAGCCGCGGGGTGAACACTGAAGCTTTCTTT
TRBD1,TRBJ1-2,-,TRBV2,CASSYGQGYYGYTF,TGTGCCAGCAGTTACGGACAGGGATACTATGGCTACACCTTC
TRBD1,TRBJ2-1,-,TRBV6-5,CASTDRGFGYNEQFF,TGTGCCAGCACCGACAGGGGATTTGGCTACAATGAGCAGTTCTTC
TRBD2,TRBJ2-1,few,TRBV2,CASSGLAGVRDEQFF,TGTGCCAGCAGTGGGCTAGCGGGAGTTCGAGATGAGCAGTTCTTC
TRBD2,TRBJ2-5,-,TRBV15,CATSTGTSGSQETQYF,TGTGCCACCAGCACCGGGACTAGCGGGAGTCAAGAGACCCAGTACTTC
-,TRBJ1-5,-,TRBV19,CASSRAAGGIGNQPQHF,TGTGCCAGTAGTCGCGCCGCGGGGGGGATTGGCAATCAGCCCCAGCATTTT
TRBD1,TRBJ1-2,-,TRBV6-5,CASSYSPRGAGYTF,TGTGCCAGCAGTTACTCCCCCAGGGGGGCCGGCTACACCTTC
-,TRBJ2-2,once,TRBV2,CASSEARGGTGELFF,TGTGCCAGCAGTGAAGCGAGGGGAGGCACCGGGGAGCTGTTTTTT
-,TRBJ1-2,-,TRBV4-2,CASSQEGQINYGYTF,TGTGCCAGCAGCCAAGAGGGCCAGATCAACTATGGCTACACCTTC
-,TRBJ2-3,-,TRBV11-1,CGTGKDRTDTQYF,TGTGGGACGGGGAAAGACCGCACAGATACGCAGTATTTT
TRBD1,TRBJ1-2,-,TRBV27,CASRPAQGSYGYTF,TGTGCCAGCAGACCCGCACAGGGGTCCTATGGCTACACCTTC